The 5 T cell receptor beta chains below come from one sample, sequenced in a study of siplizumab effects on memory and regulatory T cells. Using immunoSEQ multiplex PCR, the repertoire was profiled, and TCRdb retains in-frame clones only, with some absent. The data hold some 120,000 clones, with roughly 95% observed a single time. Sequences were obtained from non-Treg CD4+ T cells sorted from blood. The origin of the receptors is a human donor in good health.

The rearrangement uses TRBV19 and TRBJ2-2; 8 nucleotides match TRBD1. The CDR3 totals 18 residues. Germline-derived CDR1 and CDR2 are LNHDA and SQIVND (reference sequence). Trimming removed 5 bases from V and 2 bases from J; junction bases left unmatched: 13. The CDR3 bases are TGTGCCAGTAGTCATCAGGGGGCCCAAATTACTAACACCGGGGAGCTGTTTTTT. Protein sequence: CASSHQGAQITNTGELFF.

This chain links TRBV5-4 with TRBJ2-7; TRBD1 matches 9 bases. The germline V gene has CDR1 SGHNT and CDR2 YYREEE (reference sequence). After removal of 4 bases from V and 5 bases from J, the junction contained 1 base not matched to a gene. CDR3 length: 12 amino acids. The CDR3 DNA sequence: TGTGCCAGCAGCCGGACAGGGGACGAGCAGTACTTC. Its protein product is CASSRTGDEQYF.

The chain is built from TRBV7-3 and TRBJ2-6; TRBD1 might be the D (6 bases). Germline V CDR1 and CDR2: SGHTA, FQGTGA. This CDR3 has 15 amino acids. Trimming shortened V by 5 bases and J by 2 bases, and 10 bases separated the two germline ends. The CDR3 coding sequence is TGTGCCAGCAGCATACAGGGCCCTGGGGCCAACGTCCTGACTTTC. As protein: CASSIQGPGANVLTF.

This sequence joins TRBV10-3 and TRBJ2-3, with TRBD2 identical over 12 bases. Germline V CDR1 and CDR2: ENHRY, SYGVKD. Trimming at V came to 4 bases and at J to 6 bases, leaving 11 bases not matched to a gene. This CDR3 has 17 residues. CDR3 residues: CAISGDSSGGALDTQYF. CDR3 coding DNA: TGTGCCATCAGTGGGGATTCTAGCGGGGGGGCCTTGGATACGCAGTATTTT.

The V call is TRBV4-1, the J call TRBJ2-5; D gene unclear. The CDR3 spans 14 residues. Germline V gene lookup returns CDR1 MGHRA and CDR2 YSYEKL. The V gene lost 3 bases and the J gene lost 2 bases, with 10 bases spanning the gap. CDR3 residues: CASSHRQGQETQYF. The CDR3 DNA reads as TGCGCCAGCAGCCATAGACAAGGGCAAGAGACCCAGTACTTC.